The rows below give T cell receptor beta chains drawn from one sample of a study of early T cells in non-severe SARS-CoV-2 infection. In TCRdb, the 5' RACE reads were re-called with MiXCR into one record per CDR3 protein. Of around 70,000 distinct CDR3 sequences in the sample, roughly 11% were seen once. Sequenced material: whole blood. These TCRs come from an adult who was a healthcare worker with PCR-confirmed SARS-CoV-2 infection or an uninfected control (not recorded which). Each CDR3 is given with its conserved first and last residue. A D gene is named only where the DNA matches it firmly. Clone sizes are given selectively: once, few, many, or a class where the clone is expanded.

v_call: TRBV12-3/TRBV12-4
clone_size: -
d_call: TRBD1
j_call: TRBJ1-2
cdr3_nt: TGTGCCAGCAGTCAAACCCAGGGGGCTTCTGGTGGCTACACCTTC
cdr3_aa: CASSQTQGASGGYTF

v_call: TRBV7-2
clone_size: -
d_call: TRBD2
j_call: TRBJ2-1
cdr3_nt: TGTGCCAGCAGCCGAGCGGGAGAAGTAAGGGAGCAGTTCTTC
cdr3_aa: CASSRAGEVREQFF

v_call: TRBV12-3/TRBV12-4
clone_size: -
d_call: -
j_call: TRBJ2-7
cdr3_nt: TGTGCCAGCAGTTTCGACACCCTTCGCGAGCAGTACTTC
cdr3_aa: CASSFDTLREQYF

v_call: TRBV2
clone_size: -
d_call: -
j_call: TRBJ2-1
cdr3_nt: TGTGCCAGCAATGGCGCCCGCTCCTACAATGAGCAGTTCTTC
cdr3_aa: CASNGARSYNEQFF

v_call: TRBV18
clone_size: few
d_call: TRBD1
j_call: TRBJ1-1
cdr3_nt: TGTGCCAGCTCACGGGGACAGATCGACCTATACACTGAAGCTTTCTTT
cdr3_aa: CASSRGQIDLYTEAFF

v_call: TRBV20-1
clone_size: many
d_call: -
j_call: TRBJ2-3
cdr3_nt: TGCAGTGCGAGATCAGTGGAGCGGGGCACAGATACGCAGTATTTT
cdr3_aa: CSARSVERGTDTQYF

v_call: TRBV7-9
clone_size: many
d_call: -
j_call: TRBJ1-1
cdr3_nt: TGTGCCAGCAGCTCCAGAGGGGGACCGAACACTGAAGCTTTCTTT
cdr3_aa: CASSSRGGPNTEAFF

v_call: TRBV3-1
clone_size: once
d_call: -
j_call: TRBJ2-1
cdr3_nt: TGTGCCAGCAGGCAGGCTGGGCTACACAATGAGCAGTTCTTC
cdr3_aa: CASRQAGLHNEQFF

v_call: TRBV5-5
clone_size: few
d_call: -
j_call: TRBJ2-4
cdr3_nt: TGTGCCAGCAGCTTGGAGGGATTCAAAAACATTCAGTACTTC
cdr3_aa: CASSLEGFKNIQYF

v_call: TRBV14
clone_size: few
d_call: -
j_call: TRBJ2-1
cdr3_nt: TGTGCCAGCAGCCAAGAACACTATGCCCTTGGGGAGCAGTTCTTC
cdr3_aa: CASSQEHYALGEQFF

v_call: TRBV6-4
clone_size: -
d_call: -
j_call: TRBJ2-1
cdr3_nt: TGTGCCAGCAGTGACAGCGGTTACAATGAGCAGTTCTTC
cdr3_aa: CASSDSGYNEQFF

v_call: TRBV6-2/TRBV6-3
clone_size: -
d_call: -
j_call: TRBJ1-5
cdr3_nt: TGTGCCAGCTGCTTCGGAGGTCAGCCCCAGCATTTT
cdr3_aa: CASCFGGQPQHF

v_call: TRBV7-6
clone_size: few
d_call: -
j_call: TRBJ1-1
cdr3_nt: TGTGCCAGCAGCTTAGCGGGGGGGGCCACTGAAGCTTTCTTT
cdr3_aa: CASSLAGGATEAFF

v_call: TRBV12-3/TRBV12-4
clone_size: -
d_call: -
j_call: TRBJ2-7
cdr3_nt: TGTGCCAGCAGTGATTCAGGCGAGCAGTACTTC
cdr3_aa: CASSDSGEQYF

v_call: TRBV7-6
clone_size: -
d_call: -
j_call: TRBJ2-2
cdr3_nt: TGTGCCAGCAGCTTAGGTTTCTCCACCGTAACCGGGGAGCTGTTTTTT
cdr3_aa: CASSLGFSTVTGELFF

v_call: TRBV27
clone_size: few
d_call: -
j_call: TRBJ1-2
cdr3_nt: TGTGCCAGCAGTTTATACGGGGGTCAGAACTATGGCTACACCTTC
cdr3_aa: CASSLYGGQNYGYTF

v_call: TRBV20-1
clone_size: -
d_call: TRBD2
j_call: TRBJ2-2
cdr3_nt: TGCAGTGCTAGGGTAGCGGGAGTGGACACCGGGGAGCTGTTTTTT
cdr3_aa: CSARVAGVDTGELFF

v_call: TRBV4-2
clone_size: -
d_call: -
j_call: TRBJ2-1
cdr3_nt: TGTGTCAGCAGCCAAGAAATGGGGCGGATCTACAATGAGCAGTTCTTC
cdr3_aa: CVSSQEMGRIYNEQFF

v_call: TRBV12-3/TRBV12-4
clone_size: few
d_call: -
j_call: TRBJ2-5
cdr3_nt: TGTGCCAGCAGCCTCGCCGTCTACGGTCTGGAGACCCAGTACTTC
cdr3_aa: CASSLAVYGLETQYF

v_call: TRBV7-9
clone_size: few
d_call: -
j_call: TRBJ2-7
cdr3_nt: TGTGCCAGCACCCGAAGGGGCGAGCAGTACTTC
cdr3_aa: CASTRRGEQYF

v_call: TRBV7-3
clone_size: many
d_call: -
j_call: TRBJ2-5
cdr3_nt: TGTGCCAGCAGCTTGACGTCGACTCCGAGGGAGACCCAGTACTTC
cdr3_aa: CASSLTSTPRETQYF

v_call: TRBV18
clone_size: many
d_call: -
j_call: TRBJ2-1
cdr3_nt: TGTGCCAGCTCACCCCCAGGTGGGTGGGCTGAGCAGTTCTTC
cdr3_aa: CASSPPGGWAEQFF

v_call: TRBV11-2
clone_size: many
d_call: TRBD2
j_call: TRBJ2-7
cdr3_nt: TGTGCCAGCAGCTTGCTAGCGGGAGCGATCTACGAGCAGTACTTC
cdr3_aa: CASSLLAGAIYEQYF

v_call: TRBV20-1
clone_size: few
d_call: -
j_call: TRBJ1-1
cdr3_nt: TGCAGTGCTCCCCGGGCAGGGCACACTGAAGCTTTCTTT
cdr3_aa: CSAPRAGHTEAFF

v_call: TRBV10-3
clone_size: many
d_call: TRBD2
j_call: TRBJ2-3
cdr3_nt: TGTGCCATCAGTGGATCTAGCGGGAGTTCAGATACGCAGTATTTT
cdr3_aa: CAISGSSGSSDTQYF

v_call: TRBV7-2
clone_size: many
d_call: -
j_call: TRBJ2-3
cdr3_nt: TGTGCCAGCAGCTCTCAGGGGACGGATACGCAGTATTTT
cdr3_aa: CASSSQGTDTQYF

v_call: TRBV7-9
clone_size: many
d_call: -
j_call: TRBJ2-7
cdr3_nt: TGTGCCAGCAGCGGGGCGGACGGGCGGAGCTCCTACGAGCAGTACTTC
cdr3_aa: CASSGADGRSSYEQYF

v_call: TRBV28
clone_size: many
d_call: -
j_call: TRBJ1-1
cdr3_nt: TGTGCCGCCCGGGGGGGCTGGAACACTGAAGCTTTCTTT
cdr3_aa: CAARGGWNTEAFF

v_call: TRBV28
clone_size: -
d_call: -
j_call: TRBJ2-1
cdr3_nt: TGTGCCAGCAGTTTATCGCGGGAAGGGCAGTTCTTC
cdr3_aa: CASSLSREGQFF

v_call: TRBV28
clone_size: -
d_call: -
j_call: TRBJ1-5
cdr3_nt: TGTGCCAGCAGTATTTTCTCGCCCCAGCATTTT
cdr3_aa: CASSIFSPQHF

v_call: TRBV5-1
clone_size: -
d_call: -
j_call: TRBJ2-5
cdr3_nt: TGCGCCAGCAGCGAGACAGGCCACCAAGAGACCCAGTACTTC
cdr3_aa: CASSETGHQETQYF

v_call: TRBV30
clone_size: -
d_call: -
j_call: TRBJ2-1
cdr3_nt: TGTGCCTGGAGTGTAGGGGTCAATGAGCAGTTCTTC
cdr3_aa: CAWSVGVNEQFF

v_call: TRBV28
clone_size: -
d_call: TRBD2
j_call: TRBJ2-2
cdr3_nt: TGTGCCAGCAGCCCTGTACTAGCGTCATCAGGGGGGGAGCTGTTTTTT
cdr3_aa: CASSPVLASSGGELFF

v_call: TRBV10-1
clone_size: -
d_call: -
j_call: TRBJ2-5
cdr3_nt: TGCGCCAGCAGGGCAGAGACCCAGTACTTC
cdr3_aa: CASRAETQYF

v_call: TRBV7-2
clone_size: few
d_call: -
j_call: TRBJ2-1
cdr3_nt: TGTGCCAGCAGCCACCGGACCTCCTACAATGAGCAGTTCTTC
cdr3_aa: CASSHRTSYNEQFF

v_call: TRBV13
clone_size: -
d_call: -
j_call: TRBJ2-5
cdr3_nt: TGTGCCAGCAGCTTAACTACACTTCGGACGCAAGAGACCCAGTACTTC
cdr3_aa: CASSLTTLRTQETQYF

v_call: TRBV4-2
clone_size: -
d_call: -
j_call: TRBJ1-4
cdr3_nt: TGTGCCAGCAGCCTGAACGATGAAAAACTGTTTTTT
cdr3_aa: CASSLNDEKLFF

v_call: TRBV29-1
clone_size: -
d_call: -
j_call: TRBJ2-7
cdr3_nt: TGCAGCGTTGAAGAAGGATCGCAGTACTTC
cdr3_aa: CSVEEGSQYF

v_call: TRBV4-3
clone_size: -
d_call: -
j_call: TRBJ2-2
cdr3_nt: TGCGCCAGCAGCCAAGATCCTAAGGAGCTGTTTTTT
cdr3_aa: CASSQDPKELFF

v_call: TRBV27
clone_size: many
d_call: -
j_call: TRBJ2-3
cdr3_nt: TGTGCCAGCAGTTCAAATAGGGTCATACTCCCAGGGCGTATCGCAGATACGCAGTATTTT
cdr3_aa: CASSSNRVILPGRIADTQYF

v_call: TRBV6-6
clone_size: few
d_call: -
j_call: TRBJ2-3
cdr3_nt: TGTGCCAGCAGTTACGCGGGACAAGACACAGATACGCAGTATTTT
cdr3_aa: CASSYAGQDTDTQYF

v_call: TRBV5-1
clone_size: -
d_call: TRBD1
j_call: TRBJ2-6
cdr3_nt: TGCGCCAGCAGCAAGACAGGGCTTAGCTCTGGGGCCAACGTCCTGACTTTC
cdr3_aa: CASSKTGLSSGANVLTF

v_call: TRBV12-3/TRBV12-4
clone_size: few
d_call: -
j_call: TRBJ2-6
cdr3_nt: TGTGCCGGCACAGGGAGCTCTGGGGCCAACGTCCTGACTTTC
cdr3_aa: CAGTGSSGANVLTF

v_call: TRBV28
clone_size: few
d_call: -
j_call: TRBJ1-1
cdr3_nt: TGTGCCAGCAGTTTAGTAAACACTGAAGCTTTCTTT
cdr3_aa: CASSLVNTEAFF

v_call: TRBV28
clone_size: -
d_call: -
j_call: TRBJ1-2
cdr3_nt: TGTGCCAGCAAGTCTACCGGGGGAACCCTCTATGGCTACACCTTC
cdr3_aa: CASKSTGGTLYGYTF

v_call: TRBV19
clone_size: -
d_call: -
j_call: TRBJ1-2
cdr3_nt: TGTGCCACTAGGGAGGGACTCTATGGCTACACCTTC
cdr3_aa: CATREGLYGYTF

v_call: TRBV5-1
clone_size: few
d_call: TRBD2
j_call: TRBJ2-7
cdr3_nt: TGCGCCAGCAGCTTGGGACAGCTCGTAGCGGGACGGGAGCAGTACTTC
cdr3_aa: CASSLGQLVAGREQYF

v_call: TRBV28
clone_size: many
d_call: TRBD2
j_call: TRBJ2-7
cdr3_nt: TGTGCCAGCACCCCAAGGGGACTAGCCTACGAGCAGTACTTC
cdr3_aa: CASTPRGLAYEQYF

v_call: TRBV27
clone_size: -
d_call: -
j_call: TRBJ1-1
cdr3_nt: TGTGCCAGCAGTATCAATCAGCTGACTGAAGCTTTCTTT
cdr3_aa: CASSINQLTEAFF

v_call: TRBV3-1
clone_size: -
d_call: TRBD2
j_call: TRBJ2-3
cdr3_nt: TGTGCCAGCAGCCTGAGCGGGGGACCCACAGATACGCAGTATTTT
cdr3_aa: CASSLSGGPTDTQYF

v_call: TRBV4-1
clone_size: few
d_call: -
j_call: TRBJ2-5
cdr3_nt: TGCGCCAGCAGCCAAGGGGTAAGGAAGGAGACCCAGTACTTC
cdr3_aa: CASSQGVRKETQYF

v_call: TRBV5-1
clone_size: few
d_call: TRBD2
j_call: TRBJ2-1
cdr3_nt: TGCGCCAGCAGCTTAATGCGGGAGTCGTACTCCTACAATGAGCAGTTCTTC
cdr3_aa: CASSLMRESYSYNEQFF

v_call: TRBV7-9
clone_size: many
d_call: -
j_call: TRBJ1-2
cdr3_nt: TGTGCCAGCAGCTTAGAACCACAGATAAACTATGGCTACACCTTC
cdr3_aa: CASSLEPQINYGYTF